The 17 T cell receptor beta chains presented below share a single source sample, sequenced in a study of blood T cell repertoires in COVID-19. Sequenced by immunoSEQ multiplex PCR; TCRdb stores in-frame clones only, minus some. There are some 240,000 clones in the sample; approximately 81% occur only once, and more than 6.5% lies in the top ten. The sequenced sample was PBMCs or T cells enriched from blood (not recorded which). The receptor set was obtained from a woman aged 50 to 60 who had been exposed to COVID-19.

This clone was seen only once. The chain combines TRBV5-8 with TRBJ2-7; D unresolved. This CDR3 spans 20 amino acids. Looked up from germline, CDR1 is SGHTS and CDR2 is YDEGEE. V was clipped by 1 base and J by 5 bases, with 31 bases between them. CDR3 residues: CASSLISGQSPQWIWNEQYF. In DNA, the CDR3 is TGTGCCAGCAGCTTGATCTCTGGTCAGTCCCCACAGTGGATTTGGAACGAGCAGTACTTC.

The rearrangement uses TRBV9 and TRBJ2-3; D unresolved. The V end was cut by 0 bases, the J end by 2 bases, with 10 bases between. CDR1 is SGDLS, CDR2 YYNGEE, per germline. The CDR3 runs 15 residues. CDR3 nucleotide sequence: TGTGCCAGCAGCGTAGATGCCGCGTTCACAGATACGCAGTATTTT. Residues: CASSVDAAFTDTQYF.

The rearrangement joins TRBV5-8 to TRBJ1-1; D possibly corresponds to TRBD1 (5 bases). Trimming removed 6 bases from V and 4 bases from J, with 16 bases in between. The CDR3 sequence is 14 residues long. The germline V gene has CDR1 SGHTS and CDR2 YDEGEE. The CDR3 coding sequence is TGTGCCAGCACCTCCGATTGGGGCCTCACTGAAGCTTTCTTT. Translated, it gives CASTSDWGLTEAFF.

The chain uses TRBV25-1 and TRBJ1-6, with no clear D. The V and J ends lost 4 bases and 0 bases respectively, with 7 bases between them. Germline CDR1 is MGHDK and CDR2 is SYGVNS. CDR3 size: 15 residues. CDR3 sequence (DNA): TGTGCCAGCAGTGCGGGTGGCTCCTATAATTCACCCCTCCACTTT. Its translation: CASSAGGSYNSPLHF.

The chain links TRBV4-1 to TRBJ2-7, with TRBD1 as a possible D gene (6 bases). Trimming removed 4 bases at V and 2 bases at J, with 12 bases between. Germline V CDR1 and CDR2: MGHRA, YSYEKL. CDR3 length: 14 residues. CDR3 bases: TGCGCCAGCAGCCTTCGGACAGCCACCTACGAGCAGTACTTC. Its protein is CASSLRTATYEQYF.

V is TRBV6-5 and J is TRBJ2-1, with 9 bases aligning to TRBD2. This CDR3 contains 14 residues. V gave up 8 bases and J gave up 5 bases; unmatched junction bases: 7. Germline assignment: CDR1 MNHEY and CDR2 SVGAGI. For the CDR3, the DNA is TGTGCCAGCGGTCTAGCGGGGTCCCACAATGAGCAGTTCTTC. Its protein product is CASGLAGSHNEQFF.

The gene calls are TRBV7-9 and TRBJ1-1, with D maybe TRBD1 (5 bases). Germline V CDR1 and CDR2: SEHNR, FQNEAQ (reference sequence). V lost 3 bases, J lost 4 bases, and 12 bases lay in between. The length of the CDR3 is 14 residues. The CDR3 reads CASSFSGGTTEAFF. Here the CDR3 DNA reads TGTGCCAGCAGCTTCTCCGGGGGAACCACTGAAGCTTTCTTT.

This clone was seen only a few times. The rearrangement links TRBV20-1 to TRBJ1-2, with D possibly matching TRBD1 (5 bases). There are 11 residues in the CDR3. Looked up from germline, CDR1 is DFQATT and CDR2 is SNEGSKA (reference sequence). For the CDR3, the DNA is TGCAGCTCGGGGGTTGACTATGGCTACACCTTC. It codes for CSSGVDYGYTF.

This clone was observed a handful of times. This chain uses TRBV5-1 with TRBJ1-1; the D gene is possibly TRBD1 (5 bases). The CDR3 sequence is 17 residues long. Germline-derived CDR1 and CDR2 are SGHRS and YFSETQ. Trimming pared 4 bases from V and 1 base from J, leaving 20 bases between. The CDR3 nucleotides read TGCGCCAGCAGCCCGGGTTCAGGGCCCGCTTCGAACACTGAAGCTTTCTTT. Translated: CASSPGSGPASNTEAFF.

The chain links TRBV7-9 to TRBJ2-7; 11 bases map to TRBD2. This CDR3 is 15 amino acids long. The germline gives CDR1 SEHNR, CDR2 FQNEAQ (reference sequence). Losses at the gene ends were 4 bases for V and 2 bases for J; bases not matched to a gene: 4. CDR3 sequence reads: CASSSPTSGTYEQYF. The CDR3 coding sequence is TGTGCCAGCAGCTCCCCGACTAGCGGGACCTACGAGCAGTACTTC.

V is TRBV5-1 and J is TRBJ2-3; 10 bases match TRBD2. CDR3 size: 17 residues. V was clipped by 2 bases and J by 1 base; unmatched bases: 7. The germline V gene has CDR1 SGHRS and CDR2 YFSETQ. CDR3 sequence (DNA): TGCGCCAGCAGCTTCACCAGCGGGGGGGACGGCACAGATACGCAGTATTTT. Protein sequence: CASSFTSGGDGTDTQYF.

The V gene is TRBV28, the J gene TRBJ1-3; TRBD1 might be the D (6 bases). The CDR3 loop spans 15 amino acids. The V and J ends lost 6 bases and 1 base respectively, with 13 bases between them. Germline CDR1 is MDHEN and CDR2 is SYDVKM. This CDR3 reads CASRPTGYSGNTIYF. The CDR3 DNA follows: TGTGCCAGCAGGCCTACAGGGTATTCTGGAAACACCATATATTTT. Supplemented by reference TRBV28 and TRBJ1-3, the full variable domain reads DVKVTQSSRYLVKRTGEKVFLECVQDMDHENMFWYRQDPGLGLRLIYFSYDVKMKEKGDIPEGYSVSREKKERFSLILESASTNQTSMYLCASRPTGYSGNTIYFGEGSWLTVV.

This clone was seen just once. This chain links TRBV19 with TRBJ1-1, with D hard to call. The germline gives CDR1 LNHDA, CDR2 SQIVND (reference sequence). Trimming removed 5 bases from V and 1 base from J, with 8 bases in between. CDR3 length: 13 amino acids. The CDR3: CASSSQWNTEAFF. DNA of the CDR3: TGTGCCAGTAGTTCTCAGTGGAACACTGAAGCTTTCTTT. Full variable domain (outside the CDR3, taken from reference TRBV19 and TRBJ1-1): DGGITQSPKYLFRKEGQNVTLSCEQNLNHDAMYWYRQDPGQGLRLIYYSQIVNDFQKGDIAEGYSVSREKKESFPLTVTSAQKNPTAFYLCASSSQWNTEAFFGQGTRLTVV.

This chain connects TRBV29-1 to TRBJ1-2; 9 bases map to TRBD1. Germline CDR1 SQVTM, CDR2 ANQGSEA. The V segment lost 8 bases and the J segment 7 bases; nucleotides outside the gene matches: 11. CDR3 length: 13 amino acids. DNA for the CDR3: TGCAGCTTCACCGGGACAGGGTACGGTGGCTACACCTTC. Amino acid sequence: CSFTGTGYGGYTF.

This chain uses TRBV7-6 with TRBJ1-1; D might be TRBD1 (5 bases). CDR1 is SGHVS and CDR2 is FNYEAQ in the germline V gene. Trimming removed 6 bases at V and 6 bases at J, with 17 bases between. This CDR3 comprises 14 residues. The CDR3, as DNA: TGTGCCAGCAGTGGCGACAGTTACTCCGCTGAAGCTTTCTTT. This sequence encodes CASSGDSYSAEAFF.

A single count supports this clone. The CDR3 DNA sequence: TGTGCCAGTAGCTTCCTGGGAGCCCCAGACACTGAAGCTTTCTTT. The encoded protein is CASSFLGAPDTEAFF. The chain combines TRBV19 with TRBJ1-1; D not certain. With 6 bases removed from V and 3 bases from J, the gap between germline ends came to 17 bases. The germline V gene has CDR1 LNHDA and CDR2 SQIVND (reference sequence). The CDR3 has 15 amino acids. Filled out from reference TRBV19 and TRBJ1-1, the complete variable domain reads DGGITQSPKYLFRKEGQNVTLSCEQNLNHDAMYWYRQDPGQGLRLIYYSQIVNDFQKGDIAEGYSVSREKKESFPLTVTSAQKNPTAFYLCASSFLGAPDTEAFFGQGTRLTVV.

The chain employs TRBV10-3 and TRBJ1-5; no clear D gene. The CDR3 contains 13 residues. The germline V gene encodes CDR1 ENHRY and CDR2 SYGVKD. The V end lost 2 bases, the J end lost 5 bases, and 7 bases lay between the germline ends. In nucleotides, the CDR3 is TGTGCCATCAGTGAGGGGCCTTATCAGCCCCAGCATTTT. The encoded protein is CAISEGPYQPQHF.